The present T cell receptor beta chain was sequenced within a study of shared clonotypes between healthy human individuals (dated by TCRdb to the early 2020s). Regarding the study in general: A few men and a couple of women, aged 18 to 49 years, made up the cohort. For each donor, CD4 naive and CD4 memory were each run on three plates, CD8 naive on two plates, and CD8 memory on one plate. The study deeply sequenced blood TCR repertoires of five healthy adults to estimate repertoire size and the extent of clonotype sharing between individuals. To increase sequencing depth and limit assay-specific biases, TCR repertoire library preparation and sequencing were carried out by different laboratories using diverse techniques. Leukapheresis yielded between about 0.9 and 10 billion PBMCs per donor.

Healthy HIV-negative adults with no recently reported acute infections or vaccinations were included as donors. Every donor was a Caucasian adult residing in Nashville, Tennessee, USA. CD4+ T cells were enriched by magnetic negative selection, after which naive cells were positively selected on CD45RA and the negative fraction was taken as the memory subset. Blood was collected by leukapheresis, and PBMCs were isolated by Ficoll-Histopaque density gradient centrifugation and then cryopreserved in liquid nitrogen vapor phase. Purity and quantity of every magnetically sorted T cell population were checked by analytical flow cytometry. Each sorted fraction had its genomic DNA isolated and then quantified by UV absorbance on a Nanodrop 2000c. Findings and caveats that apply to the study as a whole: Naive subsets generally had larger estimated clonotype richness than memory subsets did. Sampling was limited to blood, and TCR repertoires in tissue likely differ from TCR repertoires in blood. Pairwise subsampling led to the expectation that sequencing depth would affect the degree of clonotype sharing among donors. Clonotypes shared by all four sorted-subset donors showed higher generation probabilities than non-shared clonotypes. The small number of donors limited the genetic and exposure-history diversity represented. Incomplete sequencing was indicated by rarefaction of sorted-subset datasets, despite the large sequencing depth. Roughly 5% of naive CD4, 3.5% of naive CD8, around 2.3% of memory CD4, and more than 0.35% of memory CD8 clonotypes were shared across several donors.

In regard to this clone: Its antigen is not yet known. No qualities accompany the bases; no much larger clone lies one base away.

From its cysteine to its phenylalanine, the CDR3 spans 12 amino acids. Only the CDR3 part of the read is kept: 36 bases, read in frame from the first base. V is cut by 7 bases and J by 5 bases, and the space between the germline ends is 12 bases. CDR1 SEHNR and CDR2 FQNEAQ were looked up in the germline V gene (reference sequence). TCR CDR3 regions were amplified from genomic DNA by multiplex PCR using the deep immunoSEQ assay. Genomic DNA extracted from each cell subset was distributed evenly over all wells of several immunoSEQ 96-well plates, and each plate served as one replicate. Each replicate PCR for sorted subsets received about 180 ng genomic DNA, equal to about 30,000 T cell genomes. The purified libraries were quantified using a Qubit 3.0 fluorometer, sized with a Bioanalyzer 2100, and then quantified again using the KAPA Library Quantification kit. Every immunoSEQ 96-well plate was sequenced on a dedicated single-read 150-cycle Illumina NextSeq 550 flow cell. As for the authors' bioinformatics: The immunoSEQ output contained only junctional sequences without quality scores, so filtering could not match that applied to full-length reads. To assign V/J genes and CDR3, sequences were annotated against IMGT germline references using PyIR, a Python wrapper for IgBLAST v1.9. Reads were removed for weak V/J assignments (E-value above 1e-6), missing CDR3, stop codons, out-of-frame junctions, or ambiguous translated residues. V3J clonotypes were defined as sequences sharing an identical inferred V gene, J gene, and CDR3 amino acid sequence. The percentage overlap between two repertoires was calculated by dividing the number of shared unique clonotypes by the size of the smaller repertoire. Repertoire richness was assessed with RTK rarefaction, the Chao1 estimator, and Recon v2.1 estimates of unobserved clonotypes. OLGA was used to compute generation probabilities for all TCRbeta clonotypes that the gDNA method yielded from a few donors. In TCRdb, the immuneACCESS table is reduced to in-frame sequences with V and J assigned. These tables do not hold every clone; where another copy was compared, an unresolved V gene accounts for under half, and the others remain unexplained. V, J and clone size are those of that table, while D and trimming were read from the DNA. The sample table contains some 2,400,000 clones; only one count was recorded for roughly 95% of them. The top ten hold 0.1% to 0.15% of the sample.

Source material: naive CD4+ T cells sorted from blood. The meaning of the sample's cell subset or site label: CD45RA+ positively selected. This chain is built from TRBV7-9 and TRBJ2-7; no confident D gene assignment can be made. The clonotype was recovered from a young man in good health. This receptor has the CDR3 CASTLSGNEQYF. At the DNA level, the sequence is TGTGCCAGCACCCTCTCAGGAAACGAGCAGTACTTC.